This is a list of T cell receptor beta chains from one sample in a study of cytomegalovirus exposure and HLA in healthy donors. Here immunoSEQ multiplex PCR was the method, and the copy in TCRdb shows in-frame clones only, minus some. This table holds about 90,000 clones, around 70% found once. The sequenced sample was PBMCs. All receptors come from a woman aged 50 to 65 in good health and CMV-seropositive. The CDR3 runs from the conserved cysteine through the conserved F or W. A D gene is named only where the DNA matches it firmly. Clone size, where shown, is once, few, many, or a class for clones that have expanded.

V: TRBV7-2; D: -; J: TRBJ2-3; length: 15; size: -; CDR3: CASSLGSSAVDTQYF; DNA: TGTGCCAGCAGCCTGGGAAGTAGCGCCGTAGATACGCAGTATTTT
V: TRBV28; D: TRBD2; J: TRBJ2-7; length: 16; size: -; CDR3: CASSVGLAGEDYEQYF; DNA: TGTGCCAGCAGTGTCGGCCTAGCGGGAGAAGACTACGAGCAGTACTTC
V: TRBV19; D: TRBD1; J: TRBJ1-2; length: 14; size: -; CDR3: CASPSLAGGYGYTF; DNA: TGTGCCAGCCCGTCCCTGGCAGGGGGCTATGGCTACACCTTC
V: TRBV11-1; D: -; J: TRBJ2-7; length: 13; size: few; CDR3: CASSLMGVHEQYF; DNA: TGTGCCAGCAGCTTAATGGGCGTCCACGAGCAGTACTTC
V: TRBV5-1; D: TRBD1; J: TRBJ1-4; length: 15; size: -; CDR3: CASSLQGLGNEKLFF; DNA: TGCGCCAGCAGCCTACAGGGGTTGGGTAATGAAAAACTGTTTTTT
V: TRBV6-6; D: -; J: TRBJ2-7; length: 14; size: -; CDR3: CASSYSGSLYEQYF; DNA: TGTGCCAGCAGTTACTCTGGCAGTTTATACGAGCAGTACTTC
V: TRBV9; D: TRBD2; J: TRBJ2-1; length: 14; size: few; CDR3: CASSLSGSANEQFF; DNA: TGTGCCAGCAGTTTAAGCGGGAGTGCGAATGAGCAGTTCTTC
V: TRBV7-3; D: -; J: TRBJ2-5; length: 16; size: -; CDR3: CASSESGTSEEETQYF; DNA: TGTGCCAGCAGCGAATCCGGGACTTCCGAGGAAGAGACCCAGTACTTC
V: TRBV29-1; D: -; J: TRBJ1-5; length: 16; size: -; CDR3: CSVLVVNGGGNQPQHF; DNA: TGCAGCGTCCTTGTGGTTAACGGGGGTGGCAATCAGCCCCAGCATTTT
V: TRBV6-1; D: -; J: TRBJ1-1; length: 12; size: -; CDR3: CASRLRGTEAFF; DNA: TGTGCCAGCAGACTCAGGGGCACTGAAGCTTTCTTT
V: TRBV5-6; D: -; J: TRBJ1-5; length: 14; size: -; CDR3: CASSFRSSNQPQHF; DNA: TGTGCCAGCAGCTTCAGATCTAGCAATCAGCCCCAGCATTTT
V: TRBV7-6; D: -; J: TRBJ1-2; length: 13; size: -; CDR3: CASSGGGAYGYTF; DNA: TGTGCCAGCAGTGGAGGAGGGGCCTATGGCTACACCTTC
V: TRBV28; D: -; J: TRBJ2-7; length: 13; size: -; CDR3: CASSIGTSYEQYF; DNA: TGTGCCAGCAGTATCGGGACTTCCTACGAGCAGTACTTC
V: TRBV7-9; D: TRBD1; J: TRBJ2-7; length: 12; size: -; CDR3: CSSSWTGTGKYF; DNA: TGTTCCAGCAGCTGGACCGGGACAGGAAAGTACTTC
V: TRBV9; D: TRBD1; J: TRBJ2-7; length: 15; size: -; CDR3: CASSGGTGNVGEQYF; DNA: TGTGCCAGCAGCGGGGGGACAGGGAACGTCGGCGAGCAGTACTTC
V: TRBV18; D: TRBD1; J: TRBJ1-4; length: 16; size: -; CDR3: CASSPRGTALGEKLFF; DNA: TGTGCCAGCTCACCACGCGGGACAGCCCTAGGGGAAAAACTGTTTTTT
V: TRBV4-3; D: -; J: TRBJ1-6; length: 15; size: few; CDR3: CASSQAEGERSPLHF; DNA: TGCGCCAGCAGCCAAGCCGAAGGAGAGAGGTCACCCCTCCACTTT
V: TRBV5-1; D: -; J: TRBJ2-5; length: 11; size: -; CDR3: CASREIETQYF; DNA: TGCGCCTCCCGAGAGATAGAGACCCAGTACTTC
V: TRBV6-4; D: TRBD2; J: TRBJ2-1; length: 15; size: -; CDR3: CASSDGLAGYNEQFF; DNA: TGTGCCAGCAGTGACGGACTAGCGGGATACAATGAGCAGTTCTTC
V: TRBV29-1; D: -; J: TRBJ2-1; length: 15; size: few; CDR3: CSVGGRDFNYNEQFF; DNA: TGCAGCGTGGGAGGCCGGGACTTCAACTACAATGAGCAGTTCTTC
V: TRBV21-1; D: -; J: TRBJ2-7; length: 20; size: -; CDR3: CASSKDRDRYQAGGTYEQYF; DNA: TGTGCCAGCAGCAAAGATCGGGACAGATACCAAGCGGGAGGGACCTACGAGCAGTACTTC
V: TRBV15; D: TRBD2; J: TRBJ2-7; length: 17; size: -; CDR3: CATSRDPGLAGDYEQYF; DNA: TGTGCCACCAGCAGAGATCCAGGACTAGCGGGAGACTACGAGCAGTACTTC
V: TRBV5-1; D: TRBD2; J: TRBJ2-5; length: 16; size: few; CDR3: CASSLGLAGGPETQYF; DNA: TGCGCCAGCAGCCTGGGACTAGCGGGAGGGCCGGAGACCCAGTACTTC
V: TRBV7-2; D: -; J: TRBJ1-4; length: 14; size: -; CDR3: CASSSNSRGDKLFF; DNA: TGTGCCAGCAGCTCAAACAGTCGGGGGGATAAACTGTTTTTT
V: TRBV5-1; D: -; J: TRBJ1-4; length: 15; size: few; CDR3: CASSLGTATNEKLFF; DNA: TGCGCCAGCAGCTTGGGGACAGCAACTAATGAAAAACTGTTTTTT
V: TRBV5-1; D: TRBD1; J: TRBJ2-2; length: 14; size: -; CDR3: CASSQSQGNGELFF; DNA: TGCGCCAGCAGCCAATCACAGGGGAACGGGGAGCTGTTTTTT
V: TRBV27; D: -; J: TRBJ2-7; length: 14; size: -; CDR3: CASSLATGRHEQYF; DNA: TGTGCCAGCAGTTTAGCCACAGGTCGGCACGAGCAGTACTTC
V: TRBV11-2; D: -; J: TRBJ2-7; length: 16; size: -; CDR3: CASSLDSSQGVYEQYF; DNA: TGTGCCAGCAGCTTAGACTCGAGCCAAGGGGTATACGAGCAGTACTTC
V: TRBV5-6; D: TRBD2; J: TRBJ2-1; length: 16; size: -; CDR3: CASSGTLAVTYNEQFF; DNA: TGTGCCAGCAGCGGAACACTAGCGGTGACCTACAATGAGCAGTTCTTC
V: TRBV5-1; D: TRBD1; J: TRBJ2-3; length: 14; size: -; CDR3: CASSSRRGQDTQYF; DNA: TGCGCCAGCAGCTCCCGCAGGGGGCAGGATACGCAGTATTTT
V: TRBV29-1; D: TRBD2; J: TRBJ2-7; length: 14; size: -; CDR3: CSVEGLAQTYEQYF; DNA: TGCAGCGTTGAGGGACTAGCGCAAACCTACGAGCAGTACTTC
V: TRBV7-6; D: -; J: TRBJ1-1; length: 16; size: -; CDR3: CASSTRPEGVNTEAFF; DNA: TGTGCCAGCAGCACCCGGCCAGAGGGGGTGAACACTGAAGCTTTCTTT
V: TRBV29-1; D: -; J: TRBJ2-5; length: 13; size: once; CDR3: CSVELGGGETQYF; DNA: TGCAGCGTTGAGCTGGGGGGAGGAGAGACCCAGTACTTC
V: TRBV10-2; D: TRBD1; J: TRBJ1-2; length: 15; size: -; CDR3: CASNPTGDNNYGYTF; DNA: TGCGCCAGCAACCCAACAGGGGATAATAACTATGGCTACACCTTC
V: TRBV14; D: -; J: TRBJ2-7; length: 16; size: -; CDR3: CASSQGRRVGFYEQYF; DNA: TGTGCCAGCAGCCAAGGCCGACGGGTTGGTTTCTACGAGCAGTACTTC
V: TRBV10-1; D: TRBD2; J: TRBJ2-7; length: 15; size: -; CDR3: CASSGTSGRYGEQYF; DNA: TGCGCCAGCAGTGGAACTAGCGGGAGATACGGCGAGCAGTACTTC
V: TRBV7-2; D: -; J: TRBJ1-2; length: 15; size: -; CDR3: CASSSPGVSLYGYTF; DNA: TGTGCCAGCAGCTCGCCGGGAGTATCCCTCTATGGCTACACCTTC
V: TRBV14; D: -; J: TRBJ1-4; length: 15; size: -; CDR3: CASSQLGATNEKLFF; DNA: TGTGCCAGCAGCCAGTTAGGAGCAACTAATGAAAAACTGTTTTTT
V: TRBV7-2; D: TRBD1; J: TRBJ1-2; length: 14; size: -; CDR3: CASSTGTGAYGYTF; DNA: TGTGCCAGCAGCACTGGGACAGGGGCGTATGGCTACACCTTC
V: TRBV10-3; D: -; J: TRBJ1-3; length: 16; size: -; CDR3: CAISEYDTRSGNTIYF; DNA: TGTGCCATCAGTGAGTACGACACTCGCTCTGGAAACACCATATATTTT